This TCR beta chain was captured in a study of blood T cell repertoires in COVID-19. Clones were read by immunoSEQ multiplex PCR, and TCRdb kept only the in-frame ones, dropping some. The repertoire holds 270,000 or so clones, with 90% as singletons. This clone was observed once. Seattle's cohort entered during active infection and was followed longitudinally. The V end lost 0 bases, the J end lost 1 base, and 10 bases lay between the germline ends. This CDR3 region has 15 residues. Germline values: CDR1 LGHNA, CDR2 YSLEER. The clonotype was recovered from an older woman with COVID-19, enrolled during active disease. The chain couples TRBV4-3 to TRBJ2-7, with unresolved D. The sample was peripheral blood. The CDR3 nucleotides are TGCGCCAGCAGCCAAGATAGGAGCAAGTCCTACGAGCAGTACTTC. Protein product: CASSQDRSKSYEQYF.